The next 19 T cell receptor beta chains were all read from a single sample in a study of T cell responses to AZD1222 COVID-19 vaccine. Assay used: immunoSEQ multiplex PCR; TCRdb lists only in-frame clones, some missing. The table lists 100,000 to 150,000 clones, 85% of them singletons. The specimen comprised peripheral blood, sampled 28 days after the second dose of the MenACWY control vaccine. The receptors shown here come from an adult who received the MenACWY meningococcal vaccine as a control.

The rearrangement uses TRBV19 and TRBJ2-1; the D call may be TRBD1 or TRBD2 (5 bases each). The CDR3 runs to 13 residues. The V gene lost 7 bases and the J gene lost 4 bases, with 11 bases spanning the gap. Germline CDR1 and CDR2: LNHDA and SQIVND (reference sequence). The DNA of the CDR3 is TGTGCCAGTAACCGGGACGGATACAATGAGCAGTTCTTC. It yields the protein CASNRDGYNEQFF.

The gene calls are TRBV24-1 and TRBJ2-1; 9 bases agree with TRBD2. This CDR3 has 16 amino acids. V shed 5 bases, J shed 7 bases, and the junction held 11 bases outside the gene matches. The germline V gene encodes CDR1 KGHDR and CDR2 SFDVKD. The CDR3 sequence is CATSAMEGTSRNEQFF. For the CDR3, the DNA is TGTGCCACCAGTGCAATGGAGGGGACTAGCAGGAATGAGCAGTTCTTC.

The rearrangement uses TRBV7-9 and TRBJ2-7; D uncertain. CDR1 SEHNR and CDR2 FQNEAQ come from the germline V gene (reference sequence). The length of the CDR3 is 14 residues. The ends were cut back, 3 bases at V and 0 bases at J, with 9 bases in the middle. The DNA for the CDR3 is TGTGCCAGCAGCTTTCTGGGAAGCTCCTACGAGCAGTACGTC. Encoded protein: CASSFLGSSYEQYV.

The chain combines TRBV6-2 or TRBV6-3 with TRBJ1-1; D is unclear. The V end lost 2 bases, the J end lost 1 base, and 14 bases lay between the germline ends. The CDR3 runs 16 residues. Germline-derived CDR1 and CDR2 are MNHEY and SVGEGT. The CDR3 loop reads CASSYEVANPNTEAFF. CDR3 DNA sequence: TGTGCCAGCAGTTACGAGGTGGCGAACCCGAACACTGAAGCTTTCTTT.

V is TRBV28 and J is TRBJ2-3, with D unclear. The CDR3 loop spans 15 amino acids. V lost 4 bases and J lost 4, with 15 bases in between. The V gene's germline CDR1 is MDHEN and CDR2 SYDVKM. CDR3 sequence (DNA): TGTGCCAGCAGTTCGGCCCACAACATGCCAGATACGCAGTATTTT. Translating it yields CASSSAHNMPDTQYF.

The genes are TRBV5-5 and TRBJ1-3; D remains ambiguous. The germline gives CDR1 SGHKS, CDR2 YYEKEE (reference sequence). This CDR3 is 13 amino acids long. Trimming removed 7 bases from V and 2 bases from J, with 10 bases in between. DNA for the CDR3: TGTGCCAGCGGCTCCAAGGCTGGAAACACCATATATTTT. It specifies CASGSKAGNTIYF.

The chain uses TRBV7-2 and TRBJ2-1; D perhaps matches TRBD1 (6 bases). Germline values: CDR1 SGHTA, CDR2 FQGNSA. Trimming took 5 bases from V and 0 from J, leaving 11 bases between them. This CDR3 contains 15 residues. The CDR3 here is CASSVKGDSYNEQFF. DNA for the CDR3: TGTGCCAGCAGCGTAAAGGGGGACTCCTACAATGAGCAGTTCTTC.

The rearrangement uses TRBV28 and TRBJ1-6; maybe TRBD1 (5 bases). CDR3 size: 15 residues. The V end lost 2 bases, the J end lost 7 bases, and 12 bases lay between the germline ends. Germline V gene data show CDR1 as MDHEN and CDR2 as SYDVKM. The CDR3 DNA reads TGTGCCAGCAGTTTACCCCCCCCAGGGAATTCACCCCTCCACTTT. Translated, it gives CASSLPPPGNSPLHF.

The chain combines TRBV3-1 (or the pseudogene TRBV3-2) with TRBJ2-6, with 9 positions matching TRBD1. Germline CDR1 reads LGHDT; CDR2 reads YNNKEL (reference sequence). The CDR3 totals 16 residues. The ends lost 4 bases at V and 2 bases at J; junction bases unmatched: 3. CDR3 coding DNA: TGTGCCAGCAGCCCTGGGACAGGGCCTGGGGCCAACGTCCTGACTTTC. It yields the protein CASSPGTGPGANVLTF.

This clone was counted once. The V gene is TRBV14, the J gene TRBJ2-2, with 8 bases that match TRBD2. The CDR3 has 16 residues. V was clipped by 3 bases and J by 6 bases; unmatched bases: 9. Germline V gene lookup returns CDR1 SGHDN and CDR2 FVKESK. The DNA for the CDR3 is TGTGCCAGCAGCCATAGACGGGAGGGCCTAGCCGGGGAGCTGTTTTTT. Translation gives CASSHRREGLAGELFF.

The chain has TRBV19 and TRBJ1-1; a weak D match, TRBD1 (5 bases). The germline gives CDR1 LNHDA, CDR2 SQIVND (reference sequence). The CDR3 consists of 11 residues. V shed 11 bases and J shed 10 bases, with 17 bases lying between them. The CDR3 DNA follows: TGTGCCTGTAAAGCTGGGACCTCAGCTTTCTTT. This sequence encodes CACKAGTSAFF.

The V gene is TRBV7-6, the J gene TRBJ1-4, with D possibly matching TRBD1 (6 bases). Germline CDR1 is SGHVS and CDR2 is FNYEAQ. Trimming removed 1 base at V and 3 bases at J, with 9 bases between. The CDR3 covers 15 residues. CDR3 nucleotide sequence: TGTGCCAGCAGCTTAGGTACAGGGTCTAATGAAAAACTGTTTTTT. This encodes CASSLGTGSNEKLFF.

The genes are TRBV19 and TRBJ2-3, with a possible D match to TRBD2 (5 bases). Germline CDR1 is LNHDA and CDR2 is SQIVND (reference sequence). The CDR3 covers 13 residues. Trimming pared 6 bases from V and 4 bases from J, leaving 11 bases between. For the CDR3, the DNA is TGTGCCAGTAGAGGACTCGGCCCAGATACGCAGTATTTT. This encodes CASRGLGPDTQYF. The variable domain in full, completed from reference TRBV19 and TRBJ2-3, reads DGGITQSPKYLFRKEGQNVTLSCEQNLNHDAMYWYRQDPGQGLRLIYYSQIVNDFQKGDIAEGYSVSREKKESFPLTVTSAQKNPTAFYLCASRGLGPDTQYFGPGTRLTVL.

The chain recombines TRBV5-1 with TRBJ2-3; D ambiguous. Trimming took off 0 bases at V and 0 bases at J, with 5 bases between the two ends. Germline V lookup: CDR1 SGHRS, CDR2 YFSETQ. This CDR3 is built from 14 residues. The CDR3 DNA reads TGCGCCAGCAGCTTGGTTGCCAGCACAGATACGCAGTATTTT. Translating gives CASSLVASTDTQYF. Together with reference TRBV5-1 and TRBJ2-3, the CDR3 gives the full variable domain: KAGVTQTPRYLIKTRGQQVTLSCSPISGHRSVSWYQQTPGQGLQFLFEYFSETQRNKGNFPGRFSGRQFSNSRSEMNVSTLELGDSALYLCASSLVASTDTQYFGPGTRLTVL.

CDR3 bases: TGCGCCAGCAACGGGGATTTAGGTGGCTACACCTTC. Amino acids: CASNGDLGGYTF. This chain connects TRBV5-1 to TRBJ1-2; D unresolved. The V and J ends lost 6 bases and 7 bases respectively, with 13 bases between them. The germline CDR1 and CDR2 sequences are SGHRS and YFSETQ. CDR3 size: 12 residues. Together with reference TRBV5-1 and TRBJ1-2, the CDR3 gives the full variable domain: KAGVTQTPRYLIKTRGQQVTLSCSPISGHRSVSWYQQTPGQGLQFLFEYFSETQRNKGNFPGRFSGRQFSNSRSEMNVSTLELGDSALYLCASNGDLGGYTFGSGTRLTVV.

For this clone: Given the absence of the conserved phenylalanine or tryptophan at the CDR3 end, a read error is likely. Because the CDR3's place on the DNA is in doubt, the DNA is left out and the CDR3 is given as listed by TCRdb. The CDR3 reads CASSLAGRSMPSSAQ. The chain carries TRBV5-1 and TRBJ2-7. Germline CDR1 SGHRS, CDR2 YFSETQ. The CDR3 comprises 15 residues, both ends counted.

The rearrangement uses TRBV30 and TRBJ2-7, with 11 bases fitting TRBD2. The CDR3 is 13 residues long. The germline V gene has CDR1 GTSNPN and CDR2 SVGIG (reference sequence). The V segment lost 7 bases and the J segment 2 bases; nucleotides outside the gene matches: 4. The CDR3 spells CALLAGDAYEQYF. CDR3 coding DNA: TGTGCCTTACTAGCGGGAGACGCCTACGAGCAGTACTTC.

The chain is built from TRBV19 and TRBJ1-4; tentatively, D is TRBD1 (5 bases). Germline-derived CDR1 and CDR2 are LNHDA and SQIVND (reference sequence). This CDR3 has 14 residues. Trimming pared 3 bases from V and 7 bases from J, leaving 12 bases between. For the CDR3, the DNA is TGTGCCAGTAGTATCCCAGCAGGGTCTGAAAAACTGTTTTTT. Encoded protein: CASSIPAGSEKLFF.

This chain uses TRBV5-1 with TRBJ2-7; D tentatively reads TRBD1 or TRBD2 (5 bases each). Germline V gene lookup returns CDR1 SGHRS and CDR2 YFSETQ. V shed 1 base and J shed 7 bases, with 12 bases lying between them. This CDR3 has 13 residues. The CDR3 region is CASSLSGWGEQYV. The CDR3 nucleotides are TGCGCCAGCAGCTTGTCCGGATGGGGGGAGCAGTACGTC.